This T cell receptor beta chain was obtained from a study of blood T cell repertoires in COVID-19. Recruitment covered about two dozen US areas and drew participants whose ages spanned roughly 18 to 89 years. Trimming pared 5 bases from V and 7 bases from J, leaving 8 bases between. Per the germline V gene, CDR1 is SEHNR and CDR2 is FQNEAQ (reference sequence). The CDR3 length is 12 residues. The repertoire was sequenced with immunoSEQ multiplex PCR; TCRdb's copy has only in-frame clones and lacks some. The data contain 350,000 to 550,000 clones, around nine tenths of them seen just once; the ten biggest clones take up just under 2%. This clone was recorded only once.

V is TRBV7-9 and J is TRBJ2-2; possible D gene TRBD2, 5 bases. This TCR was recovered from a woman younger than 35 with acute COVID-19. The sample comprised PBMCs or T cells enriched from blood (not recorded which). In DNA form, the CDR3 reads TGTGCCAGCAGCGCCAGCGGCGGGGAGCTGTTTTTT. Amino acids: CASSASGGELFF.